This T cell receptor (beta chain) was recovered during a study of radiotherapy plus CTLA-4 blockade in lung cancer. Background on the study: Objective responses were recorded in around 18% of patients, with disease control recorded in about 30%. Findings and limits, study-wide: Blood saw expansion of tumor-derived TCR clones after radiotherapy plus ipilimumab. It was early blood T cell clone dynamics, with interferon-beta, that reportedly best predicted response.

In regard to this clone: What it recognizes is unknown.

The data were produced by immunoSEQ multiplex PCR, yet TCRdb's version contains in-frame clones alone and is incomplete. The data show tens of thousands of clones, around 79% seen once. Treatment of patients with chemo-refractory metastatic non-small-cell lung cancer consisted of focal radiation plus CTLA-4 blockade with ipilimumab. V shed 2 bases and J shed 0 bases, with 14 bases lying between them. The germline gives CDR1 SGHVT, CDR2 SQSDAQ. This CDR3 has 17 residues. The TCR sequence derives from a human donor with non-small cell lung cancer who had a partial response to radiotherapy plus ipilimumab. Some clones in this sample may be carry-over from other donors' samples. The sequences come from peripheral blood, collected from a patient treated with radiotherapy plus ipilimumab. J is TRBJ2-4 and V is TRBV7-4; maybe TRBD1 (5 bases). In DNA form, the CDR3 reads TGTGCCAGCAGCTTAAGAGGAGACAGACTAGCCAAAAACATTCAGTACTTC. Translated: CASSLRGDRLAKNIQYF.